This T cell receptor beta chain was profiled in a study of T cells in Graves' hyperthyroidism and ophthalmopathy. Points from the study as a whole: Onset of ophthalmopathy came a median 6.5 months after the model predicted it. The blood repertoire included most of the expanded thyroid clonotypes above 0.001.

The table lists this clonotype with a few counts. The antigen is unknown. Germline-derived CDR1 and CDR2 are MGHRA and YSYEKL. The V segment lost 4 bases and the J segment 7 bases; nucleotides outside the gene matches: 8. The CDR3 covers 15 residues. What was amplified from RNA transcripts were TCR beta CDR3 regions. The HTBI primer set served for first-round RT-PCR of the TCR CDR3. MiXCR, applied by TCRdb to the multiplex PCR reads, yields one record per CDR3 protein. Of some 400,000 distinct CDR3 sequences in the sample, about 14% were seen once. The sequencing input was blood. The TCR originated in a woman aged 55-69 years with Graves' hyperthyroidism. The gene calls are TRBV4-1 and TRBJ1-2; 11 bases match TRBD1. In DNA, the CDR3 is TGCGCCAGCAGCCCCTCCTGGACAGGGGGCTTTGGCTACACCTTC. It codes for CASSPSWTGGFGYTF.